This T cell receptor beta chain was identified in a study of CD8+ T cells in alopecia areata. Study-wide results and limits: Especially in alopecia totalis/universalis, lesional scalp showed greater clonality than normal scalp did.

On this clone itself: Its antigen is still unknown.

Sequencing templates came from extracted RNA that was reverse transcribed into cDNA. Method: immunoSEQ multiplex PCR; TCRdb's copy keeps in-frame clones and lacks some. The sample lists more than 95,000 clones; around 50% were seen once. V was shortened by 1 base and J by 6 bases, with 13 bases between the two germline ends. Germline V CDR1 and CDR2: MGHRA, YSYEKL. The CDR3 is made up of 14 amino acids. Sequencing input: CD4+ T cells sorted from blood. This TCR was recovered from a human donor in good health. The genes are TRBV4-1 and TRBJ2-7; either TRBD1 or TRBD2 may supply D (6 bases each). The CDR3 sequence: CASSQVGGLREQYF. The CDR3 DNA follows: TGCGCCAGCAGCCAAGTAGGGGGGCTCCGCGAGCAGTACTTC.